This T cell receptor (beta chain) was sequenced for a study of vaccination effects on CD4 cells after COVID-19. Study background: BNT162b2 vaccine or mRNA-1273 vaccine was given to participants in two doses. Study-wide findings and caveats: Few convalescent patients, and no early post-infection timepoints, were available to the study.

The protocol was immunoSEQ multiplex PCR, while the TCRdb copy is restricted to in-frame clones and leaves out a portion. The repertoire consists of about 70,000 clones, with roughly 80% occurring once and the leading ten covering 2% to 2.5%. Germline-derived CDR1 and CDR2 are SGHTA and FQGNSA. Trimming cost V 1 base and J 5 bases, with 11 bases left between them. CDR3 length equals 14 residues. Concerning this clone: Its antigen is as yet unknown. Additional DNA sequences in this sample encode the identical CDR3.

The culture ran for nine to eleven days, and then CD4+ T cells were isolated. The study found no prior SARS-CoV-2 infection in the vaccine recipients, who tested negative for nucleocapsid antibodies. This TCR was recovered from a human donor who received a COVID-19 vaccine. Sequenced material: CD4+ T cells from PBMCs cultured without peptide, taken before COVID-19 vaccination. The chain joins TRBV7-2 to TRBJ2-5, with TRBD2 as a possible D gene (6 bases). In nucleotides, the CDR3 is TGTGCCAGCAGCTTAGGGCCAGGGAGGGAGACCCAGTACTTC. Amino acid sequence: CASSLGPGRETQYF.